What follows is one TCR beta chain and its context. Its specificity is unknown. This record belongs to a study of T cell responses to AZD1222 COVID-19 vaccine. Study-level points and caveats: Recipients of AZD1222 seropositive at baseline numbered only 6 or 7. A mostly white British donor set with more females was recruited, and clonal diversity was possibly underestimated. Spike-specific TCR breadth and depth grew following two AZD1222 doses. Unmutated variant regions are reportedly the target of nearly half of TCRs that are spike-specific.

CDR3 length: 17 residues. Germline V lookup: CDR1 MRHNA, CDR2 SNTAGT. Deletions cut 0 bases from V and 3 bases from J, with 17 bases between. The repertoire was sequenced with immunoSEQ multiplex PCR; TCRdb's copy has only in-frame clones and lacks some. The sample consists of 120,000 or so clones, about 89% of them appearing once. The sequencing here drew on peripheral blood, taken on day 0 of MenACWY control vaccination. The chain combines TRBV6-4 with TRBJ1-1, with D perhaps matching TRBD1 (5 bases). This clonotype originated in an adult in good health. The CDR3 loop reads CASSDSSLGRADTEAFF. The CDR3 DNA is TGTGCCAGCAGTGACTCGTCTTTAGGCAGGGCGGACACTGAAGCTTTCTTT.